The 6 T cell receptor beta chains reported below all come from one sample, sequenced in a study of T cell repertoires in aging, cancer and after chemotherapy (dated 2019 in TCRdb). Genomic DNA extracted from peripheral blood, rather than sorted cells or RNA, was used as the source for amplification of TCR beta rearrangements. Sequencing was carried out with an Illumina MiSeq. Using a mixed TRB-A/B primer pool, multiplex touch-down PCR amplified rearranged TRB sequences covering the V, D and J segments. TCRdb handled the public reads itself, with Q25 trimming in fastp and clone calling in MiXCR, and kept productive beta chains. Rows merge per CDR3 protein into single entries with the most common DNA and genes. The sample data list thousands of distinct CDR3 sequences, and around a fifth of these were observed just once. Clones ranked in the top ten supply roughly 3.9% of the sample. Sample: blood. These receptors were taken from a human donor in good health. The donor label of this sample is uncertain.

This clonotype is medium-sized. This chain connects TRBV5-4 to TRBJ2-5; 8 bases match TRBD2. J lost 2 bases, V lost 0 bases, and 3 bases had no gene match. The CDR3 has 15 residues. Germline V gene lookup returns CDR1 SGHNT and CDR2 YYREEE (reference sequence). The CDR3 DNA reads as TGTGCCAGCAGCTTGGAAGCGGGGGTACAAGAGACCCAGTACTTC. As protein: CASSLEAGVQETQYF.

J is TRBJ2-5 and V is TRBV28; 9 bases map to TRBD2. The CDR3 consists of 14 residues. Per the germline V gene, CDR1 is MDHEN and CDR2 is SYDVKM. Unmatched junction bases numbered 8, after V lost 9 bases and J lost 3 bases. CDR3 DNA sequence: TGTGCCAGTAGGGGGCTAGCGGGGAAAGAGACCCAGTACTTC. Translation: CASRGLAGKETQYF.

This clonotype qualifies as medium-sized. This chain joins TRBV6-1 and TRBJ2-1, with 8 bases fitting TRBD1. This CDR3 spans 14 amino acids. The V and J ends lost 8 bases and 9 bases, in that order; junction bases with no gene match: 12. Germline values: CDR1 MNHNS, CDR2 SASEGT. CDR3 protein: CASGIQTGAAEQFF. In DNA form, the CDR3 reads TGTGCCAGCGGGATCCAGACAGGGGCGGCTGAGCAGTTCTTC.

By sample share, this clonotype is medium-sized. This rearrangement joins TRBV27 to TRBJ1-1; D possibly corresponds to TRBD1 (5 bases). The CDR3 consists of 13 residues. Germline CDR1 is MNHEY and CDR2 is SMNVEV (reference sequence). V lost 0 bases to trimming and J lost 5 bases, with 7 bases between them. This chain's CDR3 is CASSLSRGTEAFF. The CDR3, as DNA: TGTGCCAGCAGTTTATCAAGGGGAACTGAAGCTTTCTTT.

As regards this clonotype: A much larger clone lies one base from this, so it may be a read error. This chain uses TRBV6-1 with TRBJ2-1; D is perhaps TRBD2 (6 bases). The V and J ends lost 4 bases and 6 bases respectively, with 13 bases between them. CDR1 and CDR2 from the germline V gene are MNHNS and SASEGT. The CDR3 is 14 residues long. CDR3 nucleotide sequence: TGTGCCAGCAGTGGTACTAGCCAAGCCAATGAGCAGTTCTTC. It is translated as CASSGTSQANEQFF.

The rearrangement joins TRBV7-2 to TRBJ2-1, with unresolved D. Between the trimmed V and J ends, which lost 5 bases and 4 bases, there was a span of 21 bases. The CDR3 length is 17 residues. Germline V gives CDR1 SGHTA, CDR2 FQGNSA. The CDR3 region is CASSPRTGRHLYNEQFF. The CDR3 nucleotides read TGTGCCAGCAGCCCCCGGACCGGCCGGCACCTTTACAATGAGCAGTTCTTC.